Listed here are 11 T cell receptor beta chains from one sample, sequenced in a study of CD8 T cells in Susac syndrome. Random hexamers were used to reverse transcribe the RNA input (about 0.5 to 1 ug). TCRdb passed the immunoSEQ multiplex PCR reads through MiXCR, listing each CDR3 protein once. The sample has roughly 89,000 distinct CDR3 sequences, approximately 96% seen once. Sequenced material: CD8+ T cells from PBMCs. The receptors stem from a human donor with Susac syndrome.

The chain employs TRBV19 and TRBJ2-4, with D hard to call. Trimming left V 5 bases short and J 5 bases short, with 4 bases between. The V gene's germline CDR1 is LNHDA and CDR2 SQIVND (reference sequence). This CDR3 has 11 residues. CDR3 sequence: CASSQQNIQYF. The CDR3 DNA reads as TGTGCCAGTAGTCAGCAAAACATTCAGTACTTC. Full variable domain (rest looked up from reference TRBV19 and TRBJ2-4): DGGITQSPKYLFRKEGQNVTLSCEQNLNHDAMYWYRQDPGQGLRLIYYSQIVNDFQKGDIAEGYSVSREKKESFPLTVTSAQKNPTAFYLCASSQQNIQYFGAGTRLSVL.

This clonotype was detected once. V is TRBV20-1 and J is TRBJ1-5, with 8 bases lining up with TRBD1. Germline V gene data show CDR1 as DFQATT and CDR2 as SNEGSKA (reference sequence). CDR3 length: 15 amino acids. The V gene end was trimmed by 3 bases and the J gene end by 2 bases; junction bases not matched to a gene: 6. CDR3 sequence (DNA): TGCAGTGCTAGGGAGGACAGGGTTGGCAATCAGCCCCAGCATTTT. This sequence encodes CSAREDRVGNQPQHF.

In this sample, this clonotype turned up once. The chain recombines TRBV27 with TRBJ1-1; possibly TRBD1 for D (6 bases). From germline, CDR1 is MNHEY and CDR2 SMNVEV (reference sequence). Trimming removed 4 bases from V and 0 bases from J, with 9 bases in between. The CDR3 runs 14 residues. CDR3 amino acids: CASSSGQMNTEAFF. The CDR3 DNA follows: TGTGCCAGCAGTTCAGGACAGATGAACACTGAAGCTTTCTTT.

The chain joins TRBV3-1 to TRBJ2-5; D possibly corresponds to TRBD1 (5 bases). The CDR3 extends over 16 amino acids. Between the trimmed V and J ends, which lost 5 bases and 3 bases, there was a span of 19 bases. Germline CDR1 reads LGHDT; CDR2 reads YNNKEL (reference sequence). CDR3 sequence: CASSSLRAGNEETQYF. The CDR3 bases are TGTGCCAGCAGCTCCTTAAGAGCAGGGAATGAAGAGACCCAGTACTTC.

V is TRBV3-1 and J is TRBJ1-5, with 9 bases lining up with TRBD1. Trimming removed 3 bases from V and 5 bases from J; junction bases left unmatched: 11. The CDR3 runs to 17 residues. Germline V CDR1 and CDR2: LGHDT, YNNKEL (reference sequence). In DNA form, the CDR3 reads TGTGCCAGCAGCCAGGGAGGACAGGGGCTGTGGGATCAGCCCCAGCATTTT. As protein: CASSQGGQGLWDQPQHF.

The chain employs TRBV12-3 or TRBV12-4 and TRBJ2-2; weak D call: TRBD2 (6 bases). The CDR3 spans 12 residues. V lost 7 bases to trimming and J lost 6 bases, with 9 bases between them. CDR3 residues: CASKWRAGELFF. Here the CDR3 DNA reads TGTGCCAGCAAATGGAGGGCCGGGGAGCTGTTTTTT.

The chain carries TRBV29-1 and TRBJ2-1; D gene uncertain. The germline V gene encodes CDR1 SQVTM and CDR2 ANQGSEA. The ends were cut back, 4 bases at V and 4 bases at J, with 8 bases in the middle. The CDR3 length is 12 residues. The CDR3 loop reads CSVGSLYNEQFF. For the CDR3, the DNA is TGCAGCGTTGGCTCCCTTTACAATGAGCAGTTCTTC.

This chain links TRBV5-1 with TRBJ1-3, with D possibly TRBD1 on 6 matching bases. The CDR3 is 16 residues long. The V gene lost 2 bases and the J gene lost 2 bases, with 14 bases spanning the gap. CDR1 SGHRS and CDR2 YFSETQ come from the germline V gene. CDR3 in amino acids: CASSLQGSQAGNTIYF. The CDR3 DNA reads as TGCGCCAGCAGCTTACAGGGTTCCCAAGCTGGAAACACCATATATTTT.

V is TRBV12-3 or TRBV12-4 and J is TRBJ2-5; the D gene is possibly TRBD2 (5 bases). CDR3 length: 17 residues. Between the trimmed V and J ends, which lost 3 bases and 2 bases, there was a span of 19 bases. The CDR3 spells CASSFFYPGREQETQYF. The CDR3 nucleotides are TGTGCCAGCAGTTTCTTTTACCCAGGACGGGAACAAGAGACCCAGTACTTC.

V gene TRBV5-4 combines with J gene TRBJ2-4; TRBD2 agrees at 8 bases. This CDR3 region has 16 residues. CDR1 and CDR2 (germline): SGHNT, YYREEE (reference sequence). J was trimmed by 1 base and V by 0 bases; bases with no gene match: 3. CDR3 coding DNA: TGTGCCAGCAGCTTGGTTCCTAGCGGGGCCAAAAACATTCAGTACTTC. Amino acid sequence: CASSLVPSGAKNIQYF. Variable domain in full (rest from reference TRBV5-4 and TRBJ2-4): ETGVTQSPTHLIKTRGQQVTLRCSSQSGHNTVSWYQQALGQGPQFIFQYYREEENGRGNFPPRFSGLQFPNYSSELNVNALELDDSALYLCASSLVPSGAKNIQYFGAGTRLSVL.

In this sample, this clonotype turned up once. The rearrangement joins TRBV13 to TRBJ2-7; the D is unclear. The CDR3 runs 12 residues. Germline CDR1 reads PRHDT; CDR2 reads FYEKMQ (reference sequence). The V gene lost 4 bases and the J gene lost 4 bases, with 8 bases spanning the gap. As DNA, the CDR3 is TGTGCCAGCAGCTACCCCAATTACGAGCAGTACTTC. Protein: CASSYPNYEQYF.